What follows is one T cell receptor beta chain and its context. Its cognate antigen is unknown. The entry originates in a study of PD-1 blockade in classical Hodgkin lymphoma. Across the whole study: Patients were administered nivolumab (3 mg/kg intravenously) every 2 weeks. Whole-study findings and limits: Newly diagnosed patients were reported to exhibit reduced baseline TCR diversity relative to healthy donors. Individuals who commenced nivolumab within less than 1 year of ASCT were excluded.

Following autologous stem cell transplantation, relapse occurred in every patient, and exposure to brentuximab vedotin varied. The V and J ends lost 2 bases and 2 bases respectively, with 7 bases between them. Looked up from germline, CDR1 is KGHSH and CDR2 is LQKENI. The CDR3 sequence is 13 residues long. Sequencing was performed with immunoSEQ multiplex PCR; in TCRdb, only in-frame clones are kept and a portion is missing. The table has some 21,000 clones, 74% seen once. The source was peripheral blood mononuclear cells (PBMCs), collected at baseline. The sequence was collected from a human donor with classical Hodgkin lymphoma. V gene TRBV18 combines with J gene TRBJ2-7; no firm D call. The CDR3: CASSPNVAYEQYF. The DNA of the CDR3 is TGTGCCAGCTCACCAAACGTAGCCTACGAGCAGTACTTC.